A selection of T cell receptor beta chains follows, all from one sample in a study of T and B cells in COVID-19 patients. TCRdb used MiXCR to reprocess the multiplex PCR reads, holding one entry per CDR3 protein. The data contain around 21,000 distinct CDR3 sequences, approximately 30% of them singletons. The sample consisted of blood. The receptors derive from a human donor who had recovered from COVID-19. Each CDR3 is given with its conserved first and last residue. The order of the fields is J gene, clone size, V gene, D gene, CDR3 protein, CDR3 DNA. The D gene is left open where the match is weak. Clone size is not always given. Where it is, it says once, few, many or a class for expanded clones.

TRBJ2-1,.,TRBV11-3,TRBD2,CASSLYSSGGGEQFF,TGTGCCAGCAGCCTCTACTCTAGCGGGGGAGGTGAGCAGTTCTTC
TRBJ2-3,.,TRBV7-9,.,CASSLGTRGTDTQYF,TGTGCCAGCAGCTTAGGGACTCGGGGCACAGATACGCAGTATTTT
TRBJ2-1,.,TRBV20-1,TRBD2,CSAVMTSGGPLTYNEQFF,TGCAGTGCTGTAATGACTAGCGGGGGGCCCCTAACCTACAATGAGCAGTTCTTC
TRBJ2-7,once,TRBV5-6,TRBD1,CASSATGAIEQYF,TGTGCCAGCAGCGCAACAGGGGCGATCGAGCAGTACTTC
TRBJ2-1,few,TRBV18,.,CASSPPRGGRDEQFF,TGTGCCAGCTCACCTCCGAGGGGGGGGCGCGATGAGCAGTTCTTC
TRBJ1-6,few,TRBV5-6,.,CASSLGPEPPLHF,TGTGCCAGCAGCTTGGGGCCCGAGCCACCCCTCCACTTT
TRBJ2-7,.,TRBV29-1,TRBD1,CSVDRDDEQYF,TGCAGCGTGGACAGGGACGACGAGCAGTACTTC
TRBJ1-5,.,TRBV15,.,CATSRDLSELNSNQPQHF,TGTGCCACCAGCAGAGATCTGTCGGAACTTAATAGCAATCAGCCCCAGCATTTT
TRBJ2-2,few,TRBV6-2/TRBV6-3,.,CASSSRAELFF,TGTGCCAGCAGTTCCCGGGCCGAGCTGTTTTTT
TRBJ2-3,many,TRBV27,.,CAIMERAGTDTQYF,TGTGCCATAATGGAGCGGGCGGGCACAGATACGCAGTATTTT
TRBJ2-5,many,TRBV6-5,.,CASRPTWGQETQYF,TGTGCCAGCAGGCCCACCTGGGGTCAAGAGACCCAGTACTTC
TRBJ2-3,many,TRBV27,TRBD1,CASSLGTGRADTQYF,TGTGCCAGCAGTTTGGGGACAGGGAGGGCAGATACGCAGTATTTT
TRBJ2-5,few,TRBV5-1,TRBD1,CASSLDRGRETQYF,TGCGCCAGCAGCTTGGACAGGGGGCGGGAGACCCAGTACTTC
TRBJ1-4,.,TRBV5-1,.,CASSAGGGYEKLFF,TGCGCCAGCAGCGCAGGAGGGGGATATGAAAAACTGTTTTTT
TRBJ1-1,few,TRBV29-1,TRBD1,CSAVSGAGGTEAFF,TGCAGCGCAGTGAGCGGGGCAGGGGGGACTGAAGCTTTCTTT
TRBJ2-1,many,TRBV6-5,TRBD2,CASSQAGGGYNEQFF,TGTGCCAGCAGTCAAGCGGGGGGGGGCTACAATGAGCAGTTCTTC
TRBJ2-3,.,TRBV5-1,TRBD1,CASSLTGVRTDTQYF,TGCGCCAGCAGCCTGACAGGGGTTCGGACAGATACGCAGTATTTT
TRBJ1-1,.,TRBV6-1,.,CASRRGRVNTEAFF,TGTGCCAGTCGACGGGGACGGGTGAACACTGAAGCTTTCTTT